A single sample is the source of the 8 T cell receptor beta chains below, sequenced in a study of T cell responses to AZD1222 COVID-19 vaccine. This table comes from immunoSEQ multiplex PCR, and its TCRdb copy is limited to in-frame clones, with some not included. This table holds some 150,000 clones, 75% to 90% found once. Source: peripheral blood, taken on day 0 of AZD1222 vaccination. These TCRs come from an adult in good health.

This clone was seen once. The rearrangement uses TRBV14 and TRBJ1-6; the match to TRBD1 covers 8 bases. From germline, CDR1 is SGHDN and CDR2 FVKESK. J lost 8 bases, V lost 6 bases, and 12 bases had no gene match. The CDR3 is 16 residues long. The CDR3 protein is CASSLSPGQGDSPLHF. CDR3 bases: TGTGCCAGCAGTCTGTCGCCAGGACAGGGCGATTCACCCCTCCACTTT.

The rearrangement uses TRBV24-1 and TRBJ2-2, with D unresolved. Germline V gene sequence: CDR1 KGHDR, CDR2 SFDVKD. The V gene lost 8 bases and the J gene lost 4 bases, with 7 bases spanning the gap. This CDR3 has 12 residues. CDR3 DNA sequence: TGTGCCACCAAGGGATCCACCGGGGAGCTGTTTTTT. It translates to CATKGSTGELFF.

The chain links TRBV7-8 to TRBJ1-2; 8 bases agree with TRBD1. V lost 6 bases, J lost 8 bases, and 20 bases stayed unmatched. This CDR3 is built from 17 residues. The germline V gene has CDR1 SGHVS and CDR2 FQNEAQ. The CDR3 is CASSTTGQGARSGGYTF. DNA for the CDR3: TGTGCCAGCAGTACGACCGGACAGGGCGCCCGTTCAGGCGGCTACACCTTC.

V is TRBV2 and J is TRBJ1-2; 10 bases are shared with TRBD1. Germline V lookup: CDR1 SNHLY, CDR2 FYNNEI. The CDR3 is made up of 16 amino acids. V lost 8 bases to trimming and J lost 5 bases; unmatched junction nucleotides: 14. CDR3 bases: TGTGCCAGCTTTACCACTAGGACAGGGGGGACTTATGGCTACACCTTC. This gives the protein CASFTTRTGGTYGYTF.

The V gene is TRBV4-1, the J gene TRBJ1-4; D gene ambiguous. Germline V gene lookup returns CDR1 MGHRA and CDR2 YSYEKL. The V end lost 3 bases, the J end lost 2 bases, and 10 bases lay between the germline ends. The CDR3 sequence is 15 residues long. CDR3: CASSQLLGTNEKLFF. The CDR3 DNA follows: TGCGCCAGCAGCCAGCTCCTTGGGACTAATGAAAAACTGTTTTTT.

The rearrangement joins TRBV7-2 to TRBJ1-4, with 10 bases identical to TRBD1. CDR3 length: 15 residues. Germline values: CDR1 SGHTA, CDR2 FQGNSA. The V segment lost 5 bases and the J segment 8 bases; nucleotides outside the gene matches: 8. For the CDR3, the DNA is TGTGCCAGCAGCCGGGACAGGGGACGGGAAGAAAAACTGTTTTTT. Protein product: CASSRDRGREEKLFF.

This chain links TRBV3-1 (or the pseudogene TRBV3-2) with TRBJ1-5; D is uncertain. V shed 1 base and J shed 6 bases, with 7 bases lying between them. Germline values: CDR1 LGHDT, CDR2 YNNKEL (reference sequence). This CDR3 contains 13 residues. The CDR3 protein is CASSQVRSQPQHF. The CDR3 nucleotides are TGTGCCAGCAGCCAAGTCCGCAGTCAGCCCCAGCATTTT.

The chain carries TRBV7-9 and TRBJ2-1; 15 nucleotides line up with TRBD2. Germline V gene data show CDR1 as SEHNR and CDR2 as FQNEAQ (reference sequence). The CDR3 runs 16 residues. The V and J ends lost 5 bases and 7 bases, in that order; junction bases with no gene match: 6. CDR3 DNA sequence: TGTGCCAGCAGCCGCCGGACTAGCGGGAGGGCTAATGAGCAGTTCTTC. It codes for CASSRRTSGRANEQFF.